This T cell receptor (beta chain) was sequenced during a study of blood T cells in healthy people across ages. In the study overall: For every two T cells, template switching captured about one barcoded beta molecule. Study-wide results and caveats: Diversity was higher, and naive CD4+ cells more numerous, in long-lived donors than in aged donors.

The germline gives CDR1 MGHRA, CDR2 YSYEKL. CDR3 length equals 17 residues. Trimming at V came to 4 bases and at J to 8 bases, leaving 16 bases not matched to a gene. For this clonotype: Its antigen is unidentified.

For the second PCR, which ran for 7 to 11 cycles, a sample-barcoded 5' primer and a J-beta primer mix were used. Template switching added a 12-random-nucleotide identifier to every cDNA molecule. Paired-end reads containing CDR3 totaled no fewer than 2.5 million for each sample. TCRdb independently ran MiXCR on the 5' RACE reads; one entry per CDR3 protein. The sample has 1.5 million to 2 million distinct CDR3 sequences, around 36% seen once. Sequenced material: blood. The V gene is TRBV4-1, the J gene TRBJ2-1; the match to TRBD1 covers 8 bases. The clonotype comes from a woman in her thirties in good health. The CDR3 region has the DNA TGCGCCAGCAGCCCCCAGGGGGCAGGGTACGAAGGGGATGAGCAGTTCTTC. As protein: CASSPQGAGYEGDEQFF.